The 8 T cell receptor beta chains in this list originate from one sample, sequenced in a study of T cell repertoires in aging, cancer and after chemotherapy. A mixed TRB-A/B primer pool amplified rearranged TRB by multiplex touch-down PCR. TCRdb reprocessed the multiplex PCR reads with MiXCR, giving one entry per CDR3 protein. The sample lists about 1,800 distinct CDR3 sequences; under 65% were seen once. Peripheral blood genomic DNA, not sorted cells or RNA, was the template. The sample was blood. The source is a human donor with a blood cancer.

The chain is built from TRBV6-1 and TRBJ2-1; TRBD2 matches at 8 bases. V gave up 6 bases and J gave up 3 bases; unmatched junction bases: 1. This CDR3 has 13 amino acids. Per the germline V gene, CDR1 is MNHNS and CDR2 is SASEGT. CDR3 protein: CASRSGSYNEQFF. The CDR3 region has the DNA TGTGCCAGCAGAAGCGGGAGCTACAATGAGCAGTTCTTC.

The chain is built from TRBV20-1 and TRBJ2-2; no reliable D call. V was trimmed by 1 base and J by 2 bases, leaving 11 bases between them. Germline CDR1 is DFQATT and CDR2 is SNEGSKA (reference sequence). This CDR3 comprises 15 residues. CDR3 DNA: TGCAGTGCTAGAGGGTCAAGGCCCAACACCGGGGAGCTGTTTTTT. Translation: CSARGSRPNTGELFF.

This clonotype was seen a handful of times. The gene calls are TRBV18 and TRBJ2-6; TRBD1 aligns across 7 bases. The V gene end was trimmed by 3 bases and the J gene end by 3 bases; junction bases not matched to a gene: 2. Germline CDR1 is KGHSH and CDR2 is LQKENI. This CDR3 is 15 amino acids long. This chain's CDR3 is CASSPTGVGANVLTF. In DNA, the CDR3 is TGTGCCAGCTCACCCACAGGGGTTGGGGCCAACGTCCTGACTTTC.

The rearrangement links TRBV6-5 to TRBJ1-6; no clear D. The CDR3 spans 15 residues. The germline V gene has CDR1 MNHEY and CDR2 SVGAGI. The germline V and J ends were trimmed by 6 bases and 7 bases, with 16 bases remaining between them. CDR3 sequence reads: CASSATLLYNSPLHF. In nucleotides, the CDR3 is TGTGCCAGCAGCGCTACGCTCTTATACAATTCACCCCTCCACTTT.

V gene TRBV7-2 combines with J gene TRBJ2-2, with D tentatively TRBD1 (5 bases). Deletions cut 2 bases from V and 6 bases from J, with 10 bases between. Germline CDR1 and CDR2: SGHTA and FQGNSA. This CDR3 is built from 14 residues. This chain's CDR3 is CASSLQGSAGELFF. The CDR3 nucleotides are TGTGCCAGCAGCTTACAGGGTAGTGCCGGGGAGCTGTTTTTT. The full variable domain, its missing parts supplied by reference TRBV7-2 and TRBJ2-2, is GAGVSQSPSNKVTEKGKDVELRCDPISGHTALYWYRQSLGQGLEFLIYFQGNSAPDKSGLPSDRFSAERTGGSVSTLTIQRTQQEDSAVYLCASSLQGSAGELFFGEGSRLTVL.

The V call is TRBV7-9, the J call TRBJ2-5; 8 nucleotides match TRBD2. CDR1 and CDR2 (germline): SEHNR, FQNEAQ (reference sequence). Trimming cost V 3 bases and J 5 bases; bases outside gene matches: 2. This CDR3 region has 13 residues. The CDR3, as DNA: TGTGCCAGCAGCTTCGCTAGCGGGGAGACCCAGTACTTC. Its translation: CASSFASGETQYF.

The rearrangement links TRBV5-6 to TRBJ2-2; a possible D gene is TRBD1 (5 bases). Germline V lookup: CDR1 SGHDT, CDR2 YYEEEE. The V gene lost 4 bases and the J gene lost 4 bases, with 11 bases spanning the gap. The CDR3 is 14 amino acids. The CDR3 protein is CASSPQGSTGELFF. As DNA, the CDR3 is TGTGCCAGCAGCCCCCAGGGAAGCACCGGGGAGCTGTTTTTT.

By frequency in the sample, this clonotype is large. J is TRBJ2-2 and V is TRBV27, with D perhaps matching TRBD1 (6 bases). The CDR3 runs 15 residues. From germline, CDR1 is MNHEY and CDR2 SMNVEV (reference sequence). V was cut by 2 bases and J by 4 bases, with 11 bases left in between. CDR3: CASSLVGHLTGELFF. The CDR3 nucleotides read TGTGCCAGCAGTTTAGTGGGACACCTCACCGGGGAGCTGTTTTTT.